Each of the 24 T cell receptor beta chains below was sequenced from the same sample in a study of type 1 regulatory T cells. TCRdb reprocessed the reads via MiXCR and lists one record per CDR3 protein. The data contain 15,000 to 20,000 distinct CDR3 sequences, roughly 10% of them seen just once; the ten biggest clones take up 2.8%. Material for sequencing was CD4+ T cells, either the whole sample or a sorted fraction (not recorded which). Receptors were obtained from a human donor in good health.

This clonotype was seen at least ten times. This chain joins TRBV5-1 and TRBJ1-2; D possibly corresponds to TRBD1 (5 bases). V shed 2 bases and J shed 8 bases, with 13 bases lying between them. The CDR3 has 13 residues. Germline V gene data show CDR1 as SGHRS and CDR2 as YFSETQ. The DNA of the CDR3 is TGCGCCAGCAGCTTCGACAGAGAGCGAGGCTACACCTTC. This encodes CASSFDRERGYTF.

The sample holds many counts of this clonotype. The chain has TRBV7-2 and TRBJ1-1; the match to TRBD1 covers 7 bases. CDR1 and CDR2 (germline): SGHTA, FQGNSA. With V trimmed by 2 bases and J by 6 bases, 6 bases remained unmatched. This CDR3 has 14 residues. CDR3 nucleotide sequence: TGTGCCAGCAGCTTACCCAGGGGGGTCGCTGAAGCTTTCTTT. Amino acids: CASSLPRGVAEAFF. Using reference TRBV7-2 and TRBJ1-1 for the parts outside the CDR3, the full variable domain is GAGVSQSPSNKVTEKGKDVELRCDPISGHTALYWYRQSLGQGLEFLIYFQGNSAPDKSGLPSDRFSAERTGGSVSTLTIQRTQQEDSAVYLCASSLPRGVAEAFFGQGTRLTVV.

The V call is TRBV5-1, the J call TRBJ2-3; D is perhaps TRBD1 (6 bases). Germline CDR1 SGHRS, CDR2 YFSETQ. The V end was cut by 4 bases, the J end by 2 bases, with 8 bases between. The CDR3 has 13 amino acids. The CDR3 DNA sequence: TGCGCCAGCAGCCAGGGGTTCACAGATACGCAGTATTTT. Amino acid sequence: CASSQGFTDTQYF.

This clonotype was picked up many times. This sequence joins TRBV29-1 and TRBJ1-1, with a tentative D call TRBD1 (6 bases). Germline values: CDR1 SQVTM, CDR2 ANQGSEA. This CDR3 contains 13 residues. V was pared by 4 bases and J by 0 bases, with 9 bases between. The CDR3 protein is CSVVAGVNTEAFF. The CDR3 nucleotides are TGCAGCGTTGTGGCAGGGGTGAACACTGAAGCTTTCTTT.

This clonotype is medium-sized within its sample. The J gene is TRBJ2-1, the V gene TRBV29-1; D is unclear. The germline gives CDR1 SQVTM, CDR2 ANQGSEA. Trimming removed 7 bases from V and 5 bases from J, with 15 bases in between. There are 13 residues in the CDR3. The CDR3 DNA follows: TGCAGCGCTTTTGACCCGAATCACAATGAGCAGTTCTTC. It translates to CSAFDPNHNEQFF.

The gene calls are TRBV5-1 and TRBJ1-2; D unclear. The CDR3 runs to 14 residues. The V and J ends lost 0 bases and 5 bases respectively, with 11 bases between them. Germline CDR1 reads SGHRS; CDR2 reads YFSETQ. In nucleotides, the CDR3 is TGCGCCAGCAGCTTGGGGGAGAGCGCGTATGGCTACACCTTC. The encoded protein is CASSLGESAYGYTF.

The chain has TRBV7-2 and TRBJ2-1, with no clear D. Germline V gene sequence: CDR1 SGHTA, CDR2 FQGNSA. The CDR3 consists of 17 residues. V lost 0 bases to trimming and J lost 1 base, with 13 bases between them. CDR3 sequence (DNA): TGTGCCAGCAGCTTAGCGGTCATACGCATATCCTACAATGAGCAGTTCTTC. Protein sequence: CASSLAVIRISYNEQFF.

A remark on this clonotype: One base away lies a much larger clone, so this may be a sequencing read error. CDR3 nucleotide sequence: TGTACCAGTAGCGTAGAGGGGGACCGCTACAATGAGCAGTTCTTC. Its translation is CTSSVEGDRYNEQFF. The chain is built from TRBV9 and TRBJ2-1; tentative D call: TRBD1 (6 bases). Germline V gives CDR1 SGDLS, CDR2 YYNGEE. The CDR3 is 15 amino acids.

In this sample, this clonotype turned up many times. The chain couples TRBV19 to TRBJ2-2, with D maybe TRBD2 (6 bases). Trimming took off 3 bases at V and 5 bases at J, with 13 bases between the two ends. The V gene's germline CDR1 is LNHDA and CDR2 SQIVND (reference sequence). This CDR3 is built from 15 residues. Written as DNA, the CDR3 is TGTGCCAGTAGTATCCGGGACTCGCCGACCGGGGAGCTGTTTTTT. Translated, it gives CASSIRDSPTGELFF.

This chain connects TRBV28 to TRBJ2-7, with 12 positions matching TRBD2. V gave up 10 bases and J gave up 4 bases; unmatched junction bases: 5. This CDR3 spans 13 amino acids. Germline assignment: CDR1 MDHEN and CDR2 SYDVKM. The CDR3: CATSSGRAYEQYF. The CDR3 nucleotides are TGTGCCACCTCTAGCGGGAGGGCGTACGAGCAGTACTTC.

This clonotype came up many times. This sequence joins TRBV6-1 and TRBJ1-6; D call uncertain. This CDR3 spans 16 amino acids. V was shortened by 3 bases and J by 1 base, with 10 bases between the two germline ends. Germline V gene sequence: CDR1 MNHNS, CDR2 SASEGT. The CDR3 sequence: CASSEIRASYNSPLHF. The CDR3 region has the DNA TGTGCCAGCAGTGAGATAAGGGCGTCCTATAATTCACCCCTCCACTTT.

The chain has TRBV18 and TRBJ1-6; D is unresolved. The V end was cut by 5 bases, the J end by 4 bases, with 3 bases between. Germline loops: CDR1 KGHSH, CDR2 LQKENI. The CDR3 covers 12 residues. This CDR3 is CASSVYNSPLHF. The CDR3 region has the DNA TGTGCCAGCTCAGTTTATAATTCACCCCTCCACTTT.

This clonotype is classed as large. This chain connects TRBV7-8 to TRBJ2-5; D is unclear. Germline V CDR1 and CDR2: SGHVS, FQNEAQ. CDR3 length equals 12 residues. V was shortened by 4 bases and J by 4 bases, with 7 bases between the two germline ends. The DNA for the CDR3 is TGTGCCAGCAGCTCGAACAGAGAGACCCAGTACTTC. Protein sequence: CASSSNRETQYF.

This clonotype was counted many times. The chain combines TRBV5-1 with TRBJ2-1, with TRBD2 matching 11 bases. The CDR3 sequence is 15 residues long. The ends lost 4 bases at V and 7 bases at J; junction bases unmatched: 7. CDR1 and CDR2 (germline): SGHRS, YFSETQ. In DNA form, the CDR3 reads TGCGCCAGCAGCCCACTAGCGGGAGTTGTAAATGAGCAGTTCTTC. Its translation is CASSPLAGVVNEQFF.

A few counts support this clonotype. The chain combines TRBV27 with TRBJ1-1; 11 nucleotides match TRBD1. J was trimmed by 1 base and V by 2 bases; bases with no gene match: 12. The length of the CDR3 is 19 residues. Germline CDR1 MNHEY, CDR2 SMNVEV (reference sequence). This CDR3 is CASSLGFSGTGGTNTEAFF. CDR3 in DNA: TGTGCCAGCAGTTTAGGTTTTTCCGGGACAGGGGGAACGAACACTGAAGCTTTCTTT.

This clonotype was seen repeatedly, ten times or more. V gene TRBV12-3 or TRBV12-4 combines with J gene TRBJ1-5; no clear D gene. V lost 4 bases and J 5 bases, leaving 15 bases between the germline ends. The CDR3 consists of 15 residues. The CDR3 loop reads CASSSGSIPDQPQHF. The DNA for the CDR3 is TGTGCCAGCAGTTCCGGCTCCATTCCCGATCAGCCCCAGCATTTT.

In its sample, this clonotype was seen many times. The chain couples TRBV20-1 to TRBJ1-5, with D possibly TRBD1 on 5 matching bases. There are 16 residues in the CDR3. Germline assignment: CDR1 DFQATT and CDR2 SNEGSKA (reference sequence). V gave up 1 base and J gave up 1 base, with 14 bases separating them. The CDR3 bases are TGCAGTGCTAGAGGAGGGGATCTTTTCAGCAATCAGCCCCAGCATTTT. Amino acid sequence: CSARGGDLFSNQPQHF.

This clonotype was counted between two and nine times. This rearrangement joins TRBV20-1 to TRBJ2-5; the D gene could be TRBD1 or TRBD2 (5 bases each). The CDR3 sequence is 15 residues long. Germline CDR1 is DFQATT and CDR2 is SNEGSKA (reference sequence). Trimming took off 2 bases at V and 1 base at J, with 14 bases between the two ends. The chain's CDR3 is CSARSFPGAQETQYF. The CDR3 DNA reads as TGCAGTGCTAGAAGCTTCCCCGGGGCCCAAGAGACCCAGTACTTC.

The sample holds many counts of this clonotype. The V and J genes are TRBV2 and TRBJ1-1; 8 bases are shared with TRBD1. The CDR3 length is 12 residues. The J segment lost 12 bases and the V segment lost 7 bases, leaving 10 bases of the junction unmatched. Germline V lookup: CDR1 SNHLY, CDR2 FYNNEI. Here the CDR3 reads CASNDRGQSTFF. CDR3 DNA sequence: TGTGCCAGCAACGACAGGGGCCAGTCGACTTTCTTT. Based on the CDR3 plus reference TRBV2 and TRBJ1-1, the full variable domain is EPEVTQTPSHQVTQMGQEVILRCVPISNHLYFYWYRQILGQKVEFLVSFYNNEISEKSEIFDDQFSVERPDGSNFTLKIRSTKLEDSAMYFCASNDRGQSTFFGQGTRLTVV.

In this sample, this clonotype turned up a few times. J is TRBJ1-1 and V is TRBV18; D unclear. The CDR3 runs to 14 residues. Germline assignment: CDR1 KGHSH and CDR2 LQKENI. V was trimmed by 2 bases and J by 0 bases, leaving 7 bases between them. The CDR3 loop is CASSPKALNTEAFF. In DNA form, the CDR3 reads TGTGCCAGCTCACCAAAGGCCTTGAACACTGAAGCTTTCTTT.

This sequence joins TRBV5-4 and TRBJ2-3; D possibly corresponds to TRBD1 (6 bases). The CDR3 is 14 amino acids. CDR1 and CDR2 (germline): SGHNT, YYREEE (reference sequence). The V gene lost 7 bases and the J gene lost 0 bases, with 12 bases spanning the gap. CDR3 nucleotides: TGTGCCAGCGGCTCCAGGGGAAGCACAGATACGCAGTATTTT. This codes for CASGSRGSTDTQYF.

The table lists this clonotype with many counts. V usage is TRBV5-1 and J usage is TRBJ2-7, with 7 bases fitting TRBD1. After removal of 0 bases from V and 3 bases from J, the junction contained 3 bases not matched to a gene. The CDR3 is made up of 14 amino acids. Germline V CDR1 and CDR2: SGHRS, YFSETQ. CDR3 loop: CASSLGDRIYEQYF. The CDR3 DNA sequence: TGCGCCAGCAGCTTGGGGGACAGAATCTACGAGCAGTACTTC.

This clonotype is labeled medium-sized. The chain carries TRBV7-8 and TRBJ1-2; 9 bases fit TRBD1. J gave up 2 bases and V 5 bases, and 3 bases lay outside the gene matches. Per germline, CDR1 SGHVS and CDR2 FQNEAQ. The CDR3 totals 14 residues. The CDR3 loop reads CASSIGQGNYGYTF. CDR3 bases: TGTGCCAGCAGCATAGGACAGGGGAACTATGGCTACACCTTC.

This clonotype was observed many times. The chain combines TRBV29-1 with TRBJ1-2; 9 bases fit TRBD1. Trimming took 7 bases from V and 7 from J; bases not matched to a gene: 7. The V gene's germline CDR1 is SQVTM and CDR2 ANQGSEA. This CDR3 is built from 12 residues. The CDR3 DNA sequence: TGCAGCGCAAAGACAGGGGGGTCTGGCTACACCTTC. Residues: CSAKTGGSGYTF. The full variable domain, in which reference TRBV29-1 and TRBJ1-2 provide the parts outside the CDR3, is SAVISQKPSRDICQRGTSLTIQCQVDSQVTMMFWYRQQPGQSLTLIATANQGSEATYESGFVIDKFPISRPNLTFSTLTVSNMSPEDSSIYLCSAKTGGSGYTFGSGTRLTVV.